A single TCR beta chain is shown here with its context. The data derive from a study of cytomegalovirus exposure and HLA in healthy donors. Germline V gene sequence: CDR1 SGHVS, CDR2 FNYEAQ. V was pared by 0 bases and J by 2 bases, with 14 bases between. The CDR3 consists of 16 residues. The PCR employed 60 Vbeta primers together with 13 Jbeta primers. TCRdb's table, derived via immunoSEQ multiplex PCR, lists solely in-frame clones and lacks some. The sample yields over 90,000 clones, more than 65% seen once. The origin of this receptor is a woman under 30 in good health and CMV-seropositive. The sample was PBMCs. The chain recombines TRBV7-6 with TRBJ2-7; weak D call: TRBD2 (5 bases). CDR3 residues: CASSLADGVGTYEQYF. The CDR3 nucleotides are TGTGCCAGCAGCTTAGCGGACGGGGTGGGAACCTACGAGCAGTACTTC.